This TCR beta chain was documented in a study of CD8+ T cells in alopecia areata. Germline V gene lookup returns CDR1 GTSNPN and CDR2 SVGIG (reference sequence). The CDR3 is made up of 14 amino acids. Trimming left V 0 bases short and J 3 bases short, with 12 bases between. RNA extraction was followed by reverse transcription into cDNA, which acted as the sequencing template. Clones were read by immunoSEQ multiplex PCR, and TCRdb kept only the in-frame ones, dropping some. The sample lists about 120,000 clones, about three fifths occurring once. Treatment given: oral pan-JAK inhibitor, 5-10 mg twice daily.

This specimen consisted of CD8+ T cells sorted from blood, obtained at week 4, from a patient treated with tofacitinib. This chain connects TRBV30 to TRBJ2-7, with D tentatively TRBD2 (7 bases). The sequence was obtained from a human donor with alopecia areata. CDR3 loop: CAWSVLGGLYEQYF. In nucleotides, the CDR3 is TGTGCCTGGAGTGTATTGGGGGGGCTCTACGAGCAGTACTTC.